This TCR beta chain originates from a study of T cell repertoires in cytomegalovirus infection (dated by TCRdb to between 2018 and 2020). About the full investigation: Donor HLA type was relevant to the analysis, because carriage of CMV infection together with the matching HLA type was indicated by public TCR beta signatures.

The data were produced on an Illumina HiSeq 1500. TCRdb applied fastp at Q25 and MiXCR to the public reads, then kept only in-frame beta chains. Merged by CDR3 protein, the rows form single entries marked with the most common genes and DNA. Here the sample has 150,000 to 200,000 distinct CDR3 sequences; about 21% occur a single time. 2.9% of the sample rests with the top ten. Note on this clonotype: Its antigen specificity is not known. Base qualities were left out, and no much larger clone turns up one base away.

Findings and caveats that apply to the study as a whole: In both this cohort and an independent roughly 400-donor cohort, the cumulative frequency of public TCR beta family members distinguished carriers of CMV infection plus the relevant HLA type. The ex vivo response was dominated by HLA-C-restricted CMV-specific TCR beta clonotypes, which also provided the single most frequent clonotype in two of eight donors.

V lost 2 bases and J lost 5 bases, and the count of bases not matched to a germline gene is 14. The germline V gene (reference sequence) supplies CDR1 MNHEY and CDR2 SMNVEV. There are 17 amino acids in the CDR3, from cysteine to phenylalanine inclusive. Only CDR3 DNA is held: 51 bases, read in frame from base 1. Sample: PBMCs. The sequence came from a human donor in good health (CMV status not recorded). Some clones in this sample may be carry-over from other donors' samples. The chain was built from TRBV27 and TRBJ2-5; TRBD1 fits 7 bases in the junction. The nucleotides read TGTGCCAGCAGTTTAGGTCTGCGGGCAGGGGGTACGGAGACCCAGTACTTC. Translated, this gives CASSLGLRAGGTETQYF.